The 18 T cell receptor beta chains in this list originate from one sample, sequenced in a study of OX40 agonist ivuxolimab in advanced cancers. This table comes from immunoSEQ multiplex PCR, and its TCRdb copy is limited to in-frame clones, with some not included. The sample has 15,000 to 20,000 clones; 65% to 85% are singletons. The sample consisted of CD4+ or CD8+ T cells sorted from blood, taken in a trial of the OX40 agonist ivuxolimab. The source is an adult with an advanced solid tumor such as melanoma, head and neck, liver or kidney cancer.

The chain uses TRBV20-1 and TRBJ2-7; D gene ambiguous. Germline assignment: CDR1 DFQATT and CDR2 SNEGSKA (reference sequence). This CDR3 contains 11 residues. V was pared by 2 bases and J by 5 bases, with 7 bases between. The CDR3, as DNA: TGCAGTGCTAGAAGGTACCACGAGCAGTACTTC. It specifies CSARRYHEQYF.

This chain joins TRBV11-2 and TRBJ2-1, with D unclear. Germline CDR1 is SGHAT and CDR2 is FQNNGV. Trimming pared 5 bases from V and 6 bases from J, leaving 8 bases between. CDR3 length equals 12 residues. CDR3 nucleotide sequence: TGTGCCAGCAGCGACTGGGCCAATGAGCAGTTCTTC. Protein sequence: CASSDWANEQFF.

The rearrangement uses TRBV2 and TRBJ1-4; tentatively, D is TRBD1 (5 bases). Per germline, CDR1 SNHLY and CDR2 FYNNEI. V lost 6 bases to trimming and J lost 6 bases, with 17 bases between them. This CDR3 has 15 amino acids. CDR3 in amino acids: CASRGLGWGDEKLFF. The CDR3 region has the DNA TGTGCCAGCAGAGGCCTAGGGTGGGGGGATGAAAAACTGTTTTTT.

This clone was seen just once. The chain links TRBV9 to TRBJ1-6; 11 positions match TRBD1. Germline V lookup: CDR1 SGDLS, CDR2 YYNGEE. There are 14 residues in the CDR3. Trimming took 7 bases from V and 10 from J; bases not matched to a gene: 7. CDR3 DNA sequence: TGTGCCAGCCCACAGAGGGACAGGGGGTCACCCCTCCACTTT. Residues: CASPQRDRGSPLHF.

The chain couples TRBV2 to TRBJ2-3; the D is unclear. Germline CDR1 is SNHLY and CDR2 is FYNNEI. This CDR3 region has 10 residues. The V end was cut by 7 bases, the J end by 4 bases, with 3 bases between. Here the CDR3 reads CASIADTQYF. The CDR3 DNA is TGTGCCAGCATCGCAGATACGCAGTATTTT.

This clone was picked up a small number of times. This rearrangement joins TRBV5-4 to TRBJ2-7; 14 nucleotides align to TRBD2. Germline CDR1 and CDR2: SGHNT and YYREEE (reference sequence). The trim removed 4 bases at V and 7 bases at J, leaving 7 bases unmatched. The CDR3 is made up of 15 amino acids. CDR3 protein: CASSGGTSGRGEQYF. For the CDR3, the DNA is TGTGCCAGCAGCGGCGGGACTAGCGGGAGAGGGGAGCAGTACTTC.

A single count supports this clone. CDR3 sequence (DNA): TGCAGCGGGGGCAGGGATATATTGGATGGCTACACCTTC. Encoded protein: CSGGRDILDGYTF. This sequence joins TRBV29-1 and TRBJ1-2, with D tentatively TRBD1 (5 bases). The germline V and J ends were trimmed by 7 bases and 6 bases, with 18 bases remaining between them. CDR3 size: 13 residues. Looked up from germline, CDR1 is SQVTM and CDR2 is ANQGSEA.

This chain uses TRBV27 with TRBJ1-5, with TRBD1 as a possible D gene (5 bases). Germline V gives CDR1 MNHEY, CDR2 SMNVEV (reference sequence). The length of the CDR3 is 15 residues. The V and J ends lost 7 bases and 0 bases respectively, with 13 bases between them. The CDR3 DNA reads TGTGCCAGCACCCCGGGGGGGGGTAGCAATCAGCCCCAGCATTTT. Amino acids: CASTPGGGSNQPQHF.

CDR3 sequence reads: CASNPWLAGEPDTQYF. CDR3 in DNA: TGTGCCAGCAACCCCTGGCTAGCGGGAGAGCCAGATACGCAGTATTTT. The chain recombines TRBV7-2 with TRBJ2-3; TRBD2 aligns across 10 bases. The CDR3 loop spans 16 amino acids. Germline values: CDR1 SGHTA, CDR2 FQGNSA. Trimming removed 7 bases from V and 4 bases from J; junction bases left unmatched: 11.

This chain links TRBV14 with TRBJ2-1; D may be TRBD1 (8 bases). CDR3 size: 14 residues. The germline CDR1 and CDR2 sequences are SGHDN and FVKESK. The germline V and J ends were trimmed by 4 bases and 8 bases, with 15 bases remaining between them. The CDR3 is CASSLQGGAHEQFF. The DNA of the CDR3 is TGTGCCAGCAGCCTACAGGGGGGGGCGCATGAGCAGTTCTTC.

The chain carries TRBV19 and TRBJ2-7; 7 bases fit TRBD1. The CDR3 length is 15 residues. Germline values: CDR1 LNHDA, CDR2 SQIVND (reference sequence). V lost 3 bases, J lost 5 bases, and 10 bases stayed unmatched. CDR3 protein: CASSIGLRTGDEQYF. The DNA for the CDR3 is TGTGCCAGTAGTATTGGCCTCAGGACAGGCGACGAGCAGTACTTC. The whole variable domain, filled in from reference TRBV19 and TRBJ2-7, reads DGGITQSPKYLFRKEGQNVTLSCEQNLNHDAMYWYRQDPGQGLRLIYYSQIVNDFQKGDIAEGYSVSREKKESFPLTVTSAQKNPTAFYLCASSIGLRTGDEQYFGPGTRLTVT.

As regards this clone: It is unclear where the CDR3 begins or ends on the DNA, so no DNA is shown, and the CDR3 is as TCRdb lists it. The chain uses TRBV27 and TRBJ1-1; the table's D call, TRBD1, has no DNA check behind it. 14 amino acids form the CDR3, both terminal residues included. Germline loops: CDR1 MNHEY, CDR2 SMNVEV (reference sequence). The CDR3 loop is CASSSSAGYTEAFF.

This chain links TRBV7-9 with TRBJ1-5; no reliable D call. V lost 6 bases and J lost 5, with 8 bases in between. CDR3 size: 12 residues. Germline loops: CDR1 SEHNR, CDR2 FQNEAQ (reference sequence). The CDR3 is CASSSGDQPQHF. CDR3 DNA: TGTGCCAGCAGTTCCGGGGATCAGCCCCAGCATTTT.

This clone was recorded only once. V is TRBV28 and J is TRBJ2-5, with D maybe TRBD1 (5 bases). Trimming removed 2 bases at V and 11 bases at J, with 12 bases between. Germline V gives CDR1 MDHEN, CDR2 SYDVKM. This CDR3 comprises 12 residues. The CDR3 DNA reads TGTGCCAGCAGTTTAGCAGGGCCCCGGCAGTACTTC. It specifies CASSLAGPRQYF.

This clone was seen only once. The CDR3 loop is CSAPADTQYF. CDR3 DNA sequence: TGCAGTGCCCCGGCAGATACGCAGTATTTT. The V and J genes are TRBV20-1 and TRBJ2-3; D not certain. With 6 bases removed from V and 4 bases from J, the gap between germline ends came to 5 bases. The CDR3 covers 10 residues. CDR1 is DFQATT, CDR2 SNEGSKA, per germline (reference sequence).

On this clone itself: One end of the junction does not line up with germline, which may come from a read error. The gene calls are TRBV5-4 and TRBJ1-6, with 11 bases lining up with TRBD1. The length of the CDR3 is 15 residues. Germline CDR1 is SGHNT and CDR2 is YYREEE (reference sequence). The CDR3 sequence is CASSQDGTGGSPLHF. The CDR3 nucleotides read TGCGCCAGCAGCCAAGATGGGACAGGGGGTTCACCCCTCCACTTT.

The chain is built from TRBV10-3 and TRBJ2-3, with D perhaps given as TRBD1 or TRBD2 (6 bases each). Looked up from germline, CDR1 is ENHRY and CDR2 is SYGVKD. This CDR3 is built from 14 residues. The germline V and J ends were trimmed by 0 bases and 6 bases, with 10 bases remaining between them. The CDR3 reads CAISESIGGDTQYF. In DNA form, the CDR3 reads TGTGCCATCAGTGAGTCTATCGGGGGCGATACGCAGTATTTT.

V usage is TRBV7-8 and J usage is TRBJ2-5, with TRBD1 matching 8 bases. The CDR3 covers 15 residues. Germline V lookup: CDR1 SGHVS, CDR2 FQNEAQ. The V and J ends lost 1 base and 5 bases, in that order; junction bases with no gene match: 6. Here the CDR3 reads CASSLEDRVGETQYF. The DNA of the CDR3 is TGTGCCAGCAGCTTAGAGGACAGGGTGGGGGAGACCCAGTACTTC.